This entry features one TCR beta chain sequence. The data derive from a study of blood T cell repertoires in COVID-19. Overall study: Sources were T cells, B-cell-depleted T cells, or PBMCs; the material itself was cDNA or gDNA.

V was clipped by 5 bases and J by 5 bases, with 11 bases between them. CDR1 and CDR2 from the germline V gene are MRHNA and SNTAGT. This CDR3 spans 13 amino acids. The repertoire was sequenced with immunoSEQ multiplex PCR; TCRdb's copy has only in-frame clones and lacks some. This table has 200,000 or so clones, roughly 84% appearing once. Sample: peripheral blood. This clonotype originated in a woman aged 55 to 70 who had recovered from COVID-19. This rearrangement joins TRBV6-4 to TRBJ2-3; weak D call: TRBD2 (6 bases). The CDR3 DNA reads TGTGCCAGCAGTCGGGGGAGAGAAGATACGCAGTATTTT. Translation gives CASSRGREDTQYF.